A selection of T cell receptor beta chains follows, all from one sample in a study of response to subunit inactivated influenza vaccine. TCRdb reanalysed the RT-PCR reads using MiXCR and keeps one entry per CDR3 protein. The table shows roughly 700,000 distinct CDR3 sequences, with approximately 15% occurring only once. Source: PBMCs from blood, taken around 14 days before vaccination. Receptor source: a man aged 45-65 years who received an inactivated influenza vaccine. Both conserved end residues are part of each CDR3. D genes are given only for firm matches. Rows may omit the clone size; those that give it use once, few, many or a size class.

V: TRBV10-2
length: 13
J: TRBJ2-7
D: TRBD1
size: NA
DNA: TGCGCCAGCAGCGCGGACAGGGTTGCCGAGCAGTACTTC
CDR3: CASSADRVAEQYF

V: TRBV5-1
length: 16
J: TRBJ2-1
D: TRBD2
size: NA
DNA: TGCGCCAGCAGACCTTCTAGCGGGAGGGCCGTTAATGAGCAGTTCTTC
CDR3: CASRPSSGRAVNEQFF

V: TRBV19
length: 17
J: TRBJ2-1
D: TRBD1
size: NA
DNA: TGTGCCAGTAGTATAGCTACCACCGGGACAGCTCACAATGAGCAGTTCTTC
CDR3: CASSIATTGTAHNEQFF

V: TRBV27
length: 15
J: TRBJ1-5
D: NA
size: NA
DNA: TGTGCCAGCAGTCCAGGGAGGACAAGCAATCAGCCCCAGCATTTT
CDR3: CASSPGRTSNQPQHF

V: TRBV7-8
length: 16
J: TRBJ2-4
D: NA
size: NA
DNA: TGTGCCAGCAGCTCCGGGACTCTACTAGCCAAAAACATTCAGTACTTC
CDR3: CASSSGTLLAKNIQYF

V: TRBV5-6
length: 12
J: TRBJ1-1
D: NA
size: NA
DNA: TGTGCCAGCAGCTCGGGGAACCCTGAAGCTTTCTTT
CDR3: CASSSGNPEAFF

V: TRBV5-1
length: 16
J: TRBJ2-6
D: NA
size: once
DNA: TGCGCCAGCAGCTTCGGAGGGGCGGCTGGGGCCAACGTCCTGACTTTC
CDR3: CASSFGGAAGANVLTF

V: TRBV4-3
length: 18
J: TRBJ2-2
D: TRBD2
size: NA
DNA: TGCGCCAGCAGCCAAGAAGTTCCTAGCGGAAATGCCGGCGGGGAGCTGTTTTTT
CDR3: CASSQEVPSGNAGGELFF

V: TRBV7-9
length: 10
J: TRBJ2-5
D: NA
size: many
DNA: TGTGCCATTTTCGGTGAGACCCAGTACTTC
CDR3: CAIFGETQYF

V: TRBV15
length: 12
J: TRBJ2-1
D: NA
size: few
DNA: TGTGCCACCAGCAGAGAGCTCCGAGAACATTTCTTC
CDR3: CATSRELREHFF

V: TRBV28
length: 14
J: TRBJ2-1
D: NA
size: NA
DNA: TGTGCCAGCAGTTTTTACAGCTCCTACAATGAGCAGTTCTTC
CDR3: CASSFYSSYNEQFF

V: TRBV28
length: 13
J: TRBJ2-3
D: NA
size: NA
DNA: TGTGCCGGACGGGGGGCCCACACAGATACGCAGTATTTT
CDR3: CAGRGAHTDTQYF

V: TRBV27
length: 15
J: TRBJ2-7
D: TRBD2
size: few
DNA: TGTGCCAGCAGTTCGCTAGCGGGAGGCCCCTACGAGCAGTACTTC
CDR3: CASSSLAGGPYEQYF

V: TRBV13
length: 17
J: TRBJ2-4
D: TRBD2
size: NA
DNA: TGTGCCAGCAGCCAAGGACTAGCGGGGCACGGCAAAAACATTCAGTACTTC
CDR3: CASSQGLAGHGKNIQYF

V: TRBV5-1
length: 15
J: TRBJ2-1
D: NA
size: NA
DNA: TGCGCCAGCAGCTCCCTGCCAGGGGTCCACAATGAGCAGTTCTTC
CDR3: CASSSLPGVHNEQFF

V: TRBV10-3
length: 16
J: TRBJ2-2
D: NA
size: many
DNA: TGTGCCATCAGTGGCCCCGTGCGGCAGAGCACCGGGGAGCTGTTTTTT
CDR3: CAISGPVRQSTGELFF

V: TRBV19
length: 14
J: TRBJ2-7
D: TRBD1
size: NA
DNA: TGTGCCAGTAGTCCTGGGACAGGGGGCAACGAGCAGTACTTC
CDR3: CASSPGTGGNEQYF

V: TRBV7-9
length: 16
J: TRBJ1-4
D: NA
size: NA
DNA: TGTGCCAGCAGCTACCCCCAGGGAGAGGTAGACGAAAAACTGTTTTTT
CDR3: CASSYPQGEVDEKLFF

V: TRBV5-1
length: 14
J: TRBJ2-7
D: NA
size: NA
DNA: TGCGCCAGCAGCTTACAGGACCGGTCCTACGAGCAGTACTTC
CDR3: CASSLQDRSYEQYF

V: TRBV12-3/TRBV12-4
length: 15
J: TRBJ1-4
D: NA
size: few
DNA: TGTGCCAGCAGTCCCCTTCGTTGGAAGGGAGAAAAACTGTTTTTT
CDR3: CASSPLRWKGEKLFF

V: TRBV5-6
length: 17
J: TRBJ2-7
D: TRBD1
size: NA
DNA: TGTGCCAGCAGCGGGCCCTCCTGGACAGGGGCTACCTACGAGCAGTACTTC
CDR3: CASSGPSWTGATYEQYF

V: TRBV27
length: 13
J: TRBJ2-3
D: NA
size: few
DNA: TGTGCCAGCAGTCCGGCCCGTCCAGATACGCAGTATTTT
CDR3: CASSPARPDTQYF

V: TRBV6-1
length: 16
J: TRBJ2-1
D: NA
size: few
DNA: TGTGCCAGCAGTGAAGCTCCCCACGGAGGGGCCAATGAGCAGTTCTTC
CDR3: CASSEAPHGGANEQFF

V: TRBV5-1
length: 15
J: TRBJ2-1
D: NA
size: NA
DNA: TGCGCCAGCTGGATAACAGGCGGCTCCTACAATGAGCAGTTCTTC
CDR3: CASWITGGSYNEQFF

V: TRBV7-6
length: 15
J: TRBJ2-2
D: NA
size: NA
DNA: TGTGCCAGCAGCCTACAGTCCTCGAACACCGGGGAGCTGTTTTTT
CDR3: CASSLQSSNTGELFF

V: TRBV18
length: 15
J: TRBJ2-7
D: TRBD1
size: few
DNA: TGTGCCAGCTCACCGAGCCGGGACAGGGCCTACGAGCAGTACTTC
CDR3: CASSPSRDRAYEQYF

V: TRBV6-1
length: 15
J: TRBJ2-7
D: TRBD2
size: few
DNA: TGTGCCAGCAAGCGGGACGCCGGGAAAATATACGAGCAGTACTTC
CDR3: CASKRDAGKIYEQYF

V: TRBV29-1
length: 15
J: TRBJ1-1
D: NA
size: many
DNA: TGCAGCGTTGACGGTGGAGAGGGTAAGGGGGCTGAAGCTTTCTTT
CDR3: CSVDGGEGKGAEAFF

V: TRBV20-1
length: 16
J: TRBJ2-4
D: NA
size: NA
DNA: TGCAGTGCTCCTGAACCCCTTAACTATGCCAAAAACATTCAGTACTTC
CDR3: CSAPEPLNYAKNIQYF

V: TRBV12-3/TRBV12-4
length: 14
J: TRBJ1-4
D: TRBD1
size: many
DNA: TGTGCCAGCAGAAGGGACAGCACAATTGAAAAACTGTTTTTT
CDR3: CASRRDSTIEKLFF

V: TRBV27
length: 15
J: TRBJ2-3
D: TRBD2
size: few
DNA: TGTGCCAGCAGTTTACGGCTAGCGGGAGTAGATACGCAGTATTTT
CDR3: CASSLRLAGVDTQYF

V: TRBV11-3
length: 16
J: TRBJ2-1
D: TRBD1
size: NA
DNA: TGTGCCAGCAGCCGTACGTGGGACAGCTCCTACAATGAGCAGTTCTTC
CDR3: CASSRTWDSSYNEQFF

V: TRBV6-5
length: 15
J: TRBJ2-7
D: TRBD2
size: NA
DNA: TGTGCCAGCAGTTACCGACTAGCGGGCCGCTACGAGCAGTACTTC
CDR3: CASSYRLAGRYEQYF

V: TRBV20-1
length: 15
J: TRBJ2-1
D: TRBD2
size: NA
DNA: TGCAGTGCTATGGGACTAGCGGGCCCTTACAATGAGCAGTTCTTC
CDR3: CSAMGLAGPYNEQFF

V: TRBV7-9
length: 15
J: TRBJ2-1
D: NA
size: few
DNA: TGTGCCAGCAGCCCTGATCAGGGGGGGAGAAATGAGCAGTTCTTC
CDR3: CASSPDQGGRNEQFF

V: TRBV3-1
length: 13
J: TRBJ1-1
D: TRBD1
size: NA
DNA: TGTGCCAGCAGCCAAGGTTGGGGGACAGAGGCTTTCTTT
CDR3: CASSQGWGTEAFF

V: TRBV15
length: 15
J: TRBJ2-3
D: TRBD2
size: NA
DNA: TGTGCCACCAGCAGAGATCTTGTTCGGCGGGAGCATCAGTATTTT
CDR3: CATSRDLVRREHQYF

V: TRBV10-3
length: 15
J: TRBJ2-1
D: TRBD1
size: NA
DNA: TGTGCCATCAGTGAGTATCGGACAGGGGCGGATGAGCAGTTCTTC
CDR3: CAISEYRTGADEQFF

V: TRBV5-1
length: 14
J: TRBJ2-7
D: TRBD1
size: NA
DNA: TGCGCCAGCTGGGACAGGGGAAGATCCTACGAGCAGTACTTC
CDR3: CASWDRGRSYEQYF

V: TRBV6-1
length: 15
J: TRBJ2-1
D: NA
size: NA
DNA: TGTGCCAGCAGTGAACAGGGGCGTATTTACAATGAGCAGTTCTTC
CDR3: CASSEQGRIYNEQFF

V: TRBV5-6
length: 14
J: TRBJ2-1
D: TRBD2
size: many
DNA: TGTGCCAGCAGCCCATGGACTAGTTACAATGAGCAGTTCTTC
CDR3: CASSPWTSYNEQFF

V: TRBV11-2
length: 16
J: TRBJ2-7
D: NA
size: NA
DNA: TGTGCCAGCAGCTCTCCCCAGCTCGACAGCTCCTACGAGCAGTACTTC
CDR3: CASSSPQLDSSYEQYF

V: TRBV20-1
length: 17
J: TRBJ2-3
D: TRBD1
size: few
DNA: TGCAGCGCCCCCGTCCGGATAGAGGACAGGGTCACAGATACGCAGTATTTT
CDR3: CSAPVRIEDRVTDTQYF

V: TRBV9
length: 16
J: TRBJ2-3
D: TRBD2
size: few
DNA: TGTGCCAGCAGCGCCTTTCGGACTAGCGGCACAGATACGCAGTATTTT
CDR3: CASSAFRTSGTDTQYF

V: TRBV20-1
length: 12
J: TRBJ1-6
D: NA
size: few
DNA: TGCAGTGCTAGAAGGCAGAATTCACCCCTCCACTTT
CDR3: CSARRQNSPLHF

V: TRBV4-2
length: 15
J: TRBJ2-4
D: TRBD2
size: few
DNA: TGTGCCAGCAGCCAGAACCCGGGAGGCAAAAACATTCAGTACTTC
CDR3: CASSQNPGGKNIQYF

V: TRBV25-1
length: 12
J: TRBJ2-1
D: NA
size: NA
DNA: TGTGCCAGCAGTGGGGGACTTACTGAGCAGTTCTTC
CDR3: CASSGGLTEQFF

V: TRBV9
length: 15
J: TRBJ2-3
D: NA
size: NA
DNA: TGTGCCAGCACCCGAAGCGTTCCTAGCACAGATACGCAGTATTTT
CDR3: CASTRSVPSTDTQYF

V: TRBV6-1
length: 14
J: TRBJ2-2
D: NA
size: few
DNA: TGTGCCAGCACCCGAGAGAGGAACACCGGGGAGCTGTTTTTT
CDR3: CASTRERNTGELFF

V: TRBV18
length: 14
J: TRBJ2-1
D: NA
size: few
DNA: TGTGCCAGCTCACCCCGATCACAGGTCAATGAGCAGTTCTTC
CDR3: CASSPRSQVNEQFF

V: TRBV5-1
length: 15
J: TRBJ1-1
D: NA
size: few
DNA: TGCGCCAGCAGCCTCGGGGACGGCCCGAACACTGAAGCTTTCTTT
CDR3: CASSLGDGPNTEAFF